These 13 T cell receptor beta chains originate from one sample sequenced in a study of Ad26.COV2.S vaccination and SARS-CoV-2 variants. Documented treatment: 19 received Ad26.COV2.S at low or high dose, single or two shots; several received placebo; per-sample allocation not given. Vaccine and placebo recipients were sampled on day 63 after the first injection. Method: immunoSEQ multiplex PCR; TCRdb's copy keeps in-frame clones and lacks some. Of approximately 480,000 clones listed, roughly 87% are singletons. The sequencing used peripheral blood, collected in a trial of Ad26.COV2.S vaccine versus placebo. The receptors come from a person aged 18 to 65 who received the Ad26.COV2.S COVID-19 vaccine or a placebo.

The V call is TRBV28, the J call TRBJ1-6; no definite D call. Germline loops: CDR1 MDHEN, CDR2 SYDVKM. V was trimmed by 2 bases and J by 9 bases, leaving 14 bases between them. The CDR3 has 15 residues. The DNA for the CDR3 is TGTGCCAGCAGTTTAGCCAGCGGGCCAAGTTCACCCCTCCACTTT. Protein product: CASSLASGPSSPLHF.

The chain combines TRBV5-5 with TRBJ2-1; D perhaps matches TRBD1 (6 bases). V lost 2 bases to trimming and J lost 3 bases, with 9 bases between them. This CDR3 is built from 14 residues. CDR1 is SGHKS and CDR2 is YYEKEE in the germline V gene (reference sequence). The CDR3 spells CASSLQGFYNEQFF. The CDR3 DNA is TGTGCCAGCAGCTTACAGGGCTTCTACAATGAGCAGTTCTTC.

V usage is TRBV11-2 and J usage is TRBJ1-1; no reliable D call. The germline V gene encodes CDR1 SGHAT and CDR2 FQNNGV. The CDR3 is 13 amino acids. V was cut by 1 base and J by 5 bases, with 8 bases left in between. The DNA of the CDR3 is TGTGCCAGCAGCTTAGGACTTCGGACTGAAGCTTTCTTT. This encodes CASSLGLRTEAFF.

The genes are TRBV29-1 and TRBJ2-1; 11 positions agree with TRBD2. V shed 8 bases, J shed 4 bases, and the junction held 16 bases outside the gene matches. CDR1 SQVTM and CDR2 ANQGSEA come from the germline V gene. The CDR3 covers 17 residues. CDR3 DNA: TGCAGCACCCCCTCGAGACTAGCGGGAAGATCTTACAATGAGCAGTTCTTC. Its protein product is CSTPSRLAGRSYNEQFF.

The genes are TRBV6-7 and TRBJ1-5, with TRBD1 as a possible D gene (5 bases). TRBV6-7 is classed as an ORF, of uncertain function. This CDR3 is 16 amino acids long. The ends were cut back, 9 bases at V and 4 bases at J, with 22 bases in the middle. For the CDR3, the DNA is TGTGCCAGTTCTCACCCCCGGGACGGGGGGAATCAGCCCCAGCATTTT. Residues: CASSHPRDGGNQPQHF.

The chain links TRBV30 to TRBJ2-1; 8 bases are a match to TRBD2. V gave up 4 bases and J gave up 4 bases; unmatched junction bases: 6. CDR1 is GTSNPN and CDR2 is SVGIG in the germline V gene (reference sequence). The CDR3 covers 14 residues. This CDR3 is CAWKPGLGYNEQFF. In DNA form, the CDR3 reads TGTGCCTGGAAACCGGGACTAGGATACAATGAGCAGTTCTTC.

The chain employs TRBV7-3 and TRBJ1-4; 7 positions agree with TRBD1. V was clipped by 3 bases and J by 0 bases; unmatched bases: 13. This CDR3 contains 19 residues. Germline V gives CDR1 SGHTA, CDR2 FQGTGA. This CDR3 reads CASSFADRDHDPTNEKLFF. The CDR3 coding sequence is TGTGCCAGCAGCTTCGCCGACAGGGATCATGACCCAACTAATGAAAAACTGTTTTTT.

The chain links TRBV6-2 or TRBV6-3 to TRBJ1-5, with D possibly being TRBD1 (6 bases). Trimming removed 4 bases from V and 0 bases from J, with 13 bases in between. This CDR3 is built from 16 residues. The germline gives CDR1 MNHEY, CDR2 SVGEGT. Here the CDR3 reads CASSSRTEASNQPQHF. CDR3 bases: TGTGCCAGCAGTTCGAGGACAGAAGCTAGCAATCAGCCCCAGCATTTT.

CDR3 amino acids: CASNDKVFQETQYF. The CDR3 DNA sequence: TGTGCCAGCAACGACAAGGTCTTCCAAGAGACCCAGTACTTC. The chain carries TRBV6-6 and TRBJ2-5; D uncertain. The CDR3 has 14 residues. The V gene's germline CDR1 is MNHNY and CDR2 SVGAGI (reference sequence). Trimming pared 7 bases from V and 1 base from J, leaving 13 bases between.

The V call is TRBV28, the J call TRBJ1-6, with a possible D match to TRBD1 (5 bases). V lost 1 base, J lost 9 bases, and 10 bases lay in between. This CDR3 region has 14 residues. Germline V gene lookup returns CDR1 MDHEN and CDR2 SYDVKM. The CDR3 sequence is CASSLSPGFSPLHF. In DNA, the CDR3 is TGTGCCAGCAGTTTATCCCCAGGGTTTTCACCCCTCCACTTT. The full variable domain, with the rest looked up from reference TRBV28 and TRBJ1-6, is DVKVTQSSRYLVKRTGEKVFLECVQDMDHENMFWYRQDPGLGLRLIYFSYDVKMKEKGDIPEGYSVSREKKERFSLILESASTNQTSMYLCASSLSPGFSPLHFGNGTRLTVT.

The rearrangement links TRBV10-3 to TRBJ2-1; D is ambiguous. V was clipped by 7 bases and J by 6 bases, with 16 bases between them. This CDR3 contains 14 residues. Germline values: CDR1 ENHRY, CDR2 SYGVKD. The CDR3: CAIKEGRSGNEQFF. Written as DNA, the CDR3 is TGTGCCATCAAAGAAGGCCGATCCGGCAATGAGCAGTTCTTC.

This chain joins TRBV9 and TRBJ1-5; D gene uncertain. Germline-derived CDR1 and CDR2 are SGDLS and YYNGEE. Trimming stripped 0 bases from V and 6 bases from J, with 7 bases between. This CDR3 has 13 amino acids. The CDR3 coding sequence is TGTGCCAGCAGCGTAGGAGAGAGTCAGCCCCAGCATTTT. This translates into CASSVGESQPQHF.

The chain combines TRBV6-5 with TRBJ1-2; 7 nucleotides line up with TRBD1. Trimming cost V 6 bases and J 0 bases; bases outside gene matches: 7. The germline CDR1 and CDR2 sequences are MNHEY and SVGAGI. The CDR3 loop spans 15 amino acids. This chain's CDR3 is CASSDPGQPNYGYTF. DNA of the CDR3: TGTGCCAGCAGCGACCCGGGACAGCCTAACTATGGCTACACCTTC.